This T cell receptor beta chain was sequenced during a study of shared clonotypes between healthy human individuals. Study information: Per donor, three plates held CD4 naive cells, three held CD4 memory, two held CD8 naive and one held CD8 memory.

General observations from the study: The study generally estimated greater richness for naive than memory subsets. Clonotype sharing among the donors was expected to vary with sequencing depth.

CD45RO-negative CD8 cells positively selected for CCR7 made up the naive population, which excluded terminally differentiated effector memory CD45RA+ cells. V lost 3 bases, J lost 3 bases, and 12 bases lay in between. CDR1 and CDR2 (germline): SGHVS, FQNEAQ. CDR3 length equals 14 residues. Of note for this clone: Antigen: not known.

Here immunoSEQ multiplex PCR was the method, and the copy in TCRdb shows in-frame clones only, minus some. The sample consists of over 750,000 clones, approximately 96% of them appearing once. Sequencing input: naive CD8+ T cells sorted from blood. The sequence was obtained from a man aged 25 to 40 in good health. The chain couples TRBV7-8 to TRBJ2-7; the D gene could be TRBD1 or TRBD2 (5 bases each). The CDR3 sequence: CASSLMVGDYEQYF. The CDR3 DNA reads TGTGCCAGCAGCTTGATGGTGGGGGACTACGAGCAGTACTTC.